Here is one T cell receptor beta chain with its context. An end of the junction does not agree with germline; a read error may underlie this. Out of unsorted whole blood came the blood RNA, and germline DNA was extracted as well. Around 4 milliliters of peripheral blood were drawn presurgically. TCR beta cDNA came from about 0.45 ug total RNA, primed with a constant-region primer. Libraries for TCR beta were built through three nested multiplex PCR rounds, which together made up a slightly modified ARM-PCR procedure. One entry per CDR3 protein, called by TCRdb with MiXCR from the multiplex PCR reads. The sample holds 330,000 or so distinct CDR3 sequences; 65% are singletons and the top ten take 5% to 6.5%. The data were obtained in a study of tumor-infiltrating lymphocytes in primary liver carcinoma. Overall study: Enrolled patients were male and female, aged 30 to 69 years.

The sample consisted of peripheral blood. The sequence was collected from a man between 40 and 49 years old with primary liver carcinoma and hepatitis B virus infection.

CDR3 DNA sequence: TGTGCCAGCAGCCTCTACAGGCGGACCTACGTGCAGTACTTC. Translated, it gives CASSLYRRTYVQYF. V and J are TRBV11-2 and TRBJ2-7, with D maybe TRBD1 (5 bases). The CDR3 length is 14 residues. CDR1 and CDR2 from the germline V gene are SGHAT and FQNNGV. Full variable domain (rest looked up from reference TRBV11-2 and TRBJ2-7): EAGVAQSPRYKIIEKRQSVAFWCNPISGHATLYWYQQILGQGPKLLIQFQNNGVVDDSQLPKDRFSAERLKGVDSTLKIQPAKLEDSAVYLCASSLYRRTYVQYFGPGTRLTVT.